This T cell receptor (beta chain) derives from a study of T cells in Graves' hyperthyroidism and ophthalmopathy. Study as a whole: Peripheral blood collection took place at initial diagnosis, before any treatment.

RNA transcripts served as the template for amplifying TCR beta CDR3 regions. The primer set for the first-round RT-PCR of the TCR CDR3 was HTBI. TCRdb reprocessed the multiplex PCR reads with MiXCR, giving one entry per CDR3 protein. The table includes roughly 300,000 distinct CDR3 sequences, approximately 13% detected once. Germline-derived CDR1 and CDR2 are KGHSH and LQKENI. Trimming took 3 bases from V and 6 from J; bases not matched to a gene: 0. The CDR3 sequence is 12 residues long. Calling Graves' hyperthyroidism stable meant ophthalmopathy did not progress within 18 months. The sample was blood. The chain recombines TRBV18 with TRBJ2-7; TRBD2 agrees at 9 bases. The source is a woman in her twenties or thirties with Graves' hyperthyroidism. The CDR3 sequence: CASSPREGEQYF. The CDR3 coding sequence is TGTGCCAGCTCACCGCGGGAGGGCGAGCAGTACTTC. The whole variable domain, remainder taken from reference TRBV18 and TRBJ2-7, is NAGVMQNPRHLVRRRGQEARLRCSPMKGHSHVYWYRQLPEEGLKFMVYLQKENIIDESGMPKERFSAEFPKEGPSILRIQQVVRGDSAAYFCASSPREGEQYFGPGTRLTVT.